These 11 T cell receptor beta chains were sequenced from one sample in a study of T cell clusters in autoimmune cytopenias. Each sample's input was around 270 ng genomic DNA, 30,000 to 45,000 genome equivalents. TRB rearrangements were amplified by touch-down multiplex PCR with mixed TRB-A/B primers. TCRdb re-called the multiplex PCR reads and gives one entry per CDR3 protein, without DNA. The sample's table shows fewer than 1,200 distinct CDR3 sequences. The sequenced sample consisted of peripheral blood. Receptors originate from a human donor with an autoimmune cytopenia or autoimmune hepatitis (not recorded which).

This clonotype is called medium-sized based on its frequency. The chain carries TRBV5-6 and TRBJ1-4. CDR3 length: 17 residues. The V gene's germline CDR1 is SGHDT and CDR2 YYEEEE. CDR3 sequence reads: CASSRRWQISTNEKLFF.

This clonotype registers medium-sized by frequency. The chain has TRBV12-3 or TRBV12-4 and TRBJ2-3; TCRdb indicates TRBD2, and absent DNA this call remains unverified. CDR3 length: 15 residues. CDR3 protein: CASSQSGRALDTQYF.

The chain's CDR3 is CASSTAGQASYEQYF. The chain links TRBV13 to TRBJ2-7; TCRdb's D call, TRBD1, is unchecked because there is no DNA. Germline values: CDR1 PRHDT, CDR2 FYEKMQ (reference sequence). This CDR3 region has 15 residues.

Its frequency marks this clonotype as medium-sized. The V gene is TRBV20-1, the J gene TRBJ2-6. CDR1 DFQATT and CDR2 SNEGSKA come from the germline V gene (reference sequence). This CDR3 has 16 residues. CDR3 protein: CSALPVLGTGANVLTF.

This chain joins TRBV6-4 and TRBJ2-1; TCRdb's assignment of TRBD2 cannot be checked, as there is no DNA. CDR3 length: 13 residues. The germline V gene encodes CDR1 MRHNA and CDR2 SNTAGT. The CDR3 loop reads CASSGGAFNEQFF.

This clonotype ranks as medium-sized in terms of frequency. The chain joins TRBV6-2 or TRBV6-3 to TRBJ1-6; as DNA is missing, the TRBD1 call by TCRdb cannot be tested. The CDR3 is 15 residues long. The V gene's germline CDR1 is MNHEY and CDR2 SVGEGT. CDR3 protein: CASRATGTRNSPLHF.

This clonotype is medium-sized (0.01 to 0.1%) by frequency. The chain recombines TRBV30 with TRBJ1-6; TCRdb designates TRBD1, a call that cannot be tested without DNA. CDR3 length: 13 residues. CDR1 and CDR2 (germline): GTSNPN, SVGIG (reference sequence). CDR3 region: CAWTEGNNSPLHF.

This clonotype is deemed large by its frequency. The chain links TRBV29-1 to TRBJ2-4. Germline V gene sequence: CDR1 SQVTM, CDR2 ANQGSEA. CDR3 length equals 18 residues. CDR3 in amino acids: CSVEDPRSPNDGKNIQYF.

According to its frequency, this clonotype is medium-sized. The chain recombines TRBV18 with TRBJ2-3; TCRdb outputs TRBD2, but without DNA this stays unchecked. Per the germline V gene, CDR1 is KGHSH and CDR2 is LQKENI. There are 16 residues in the CDR3. The CDR3 protein is CASSHGLAGSTDTQYF.

This clonotype is labeled medium-sized based on frequency. This rearrangement joins TRBV20-1 to TRBJ2-2; the D gene TCRdb calls, TRBD1, cannot be checked with no DNA. Germline lookup yields CDR1 DFQATT and CDR2 SNEGSKA (reference sequence). The CDR3 is made up of 14 amino acids. CDR3: CSAAGTVNTGELFF.

V is TRBV7-7 and J is TRBJ2-1; absent DNA, TCRdb's TRBD1 call cannot be checked. The germline CDR1 and CDR2 sequences are SSHAT and FNYEAQ (reference sequence). The CDR3 has 14 amino acids. This CDR3 is CASSLLGGLSEQFF.